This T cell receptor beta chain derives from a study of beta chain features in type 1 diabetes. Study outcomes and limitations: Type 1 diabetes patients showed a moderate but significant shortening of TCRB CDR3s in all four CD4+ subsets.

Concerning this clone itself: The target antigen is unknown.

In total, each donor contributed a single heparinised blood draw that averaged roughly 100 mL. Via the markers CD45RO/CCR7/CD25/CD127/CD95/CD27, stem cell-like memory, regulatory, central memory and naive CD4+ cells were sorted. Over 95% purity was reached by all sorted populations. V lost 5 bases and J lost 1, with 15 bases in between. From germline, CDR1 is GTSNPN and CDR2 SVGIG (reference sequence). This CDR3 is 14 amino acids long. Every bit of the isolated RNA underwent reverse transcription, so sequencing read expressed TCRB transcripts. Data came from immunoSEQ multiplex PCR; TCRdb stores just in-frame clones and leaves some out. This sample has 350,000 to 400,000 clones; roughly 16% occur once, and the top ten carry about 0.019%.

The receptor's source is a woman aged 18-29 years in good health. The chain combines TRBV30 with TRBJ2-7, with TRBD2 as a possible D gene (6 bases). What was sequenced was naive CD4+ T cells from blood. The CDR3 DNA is TGTGCCTGGGGAGGGACGGGATCTTCCTACGAGCAGTACTTC. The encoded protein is CAWGGTGSSYEQYF.